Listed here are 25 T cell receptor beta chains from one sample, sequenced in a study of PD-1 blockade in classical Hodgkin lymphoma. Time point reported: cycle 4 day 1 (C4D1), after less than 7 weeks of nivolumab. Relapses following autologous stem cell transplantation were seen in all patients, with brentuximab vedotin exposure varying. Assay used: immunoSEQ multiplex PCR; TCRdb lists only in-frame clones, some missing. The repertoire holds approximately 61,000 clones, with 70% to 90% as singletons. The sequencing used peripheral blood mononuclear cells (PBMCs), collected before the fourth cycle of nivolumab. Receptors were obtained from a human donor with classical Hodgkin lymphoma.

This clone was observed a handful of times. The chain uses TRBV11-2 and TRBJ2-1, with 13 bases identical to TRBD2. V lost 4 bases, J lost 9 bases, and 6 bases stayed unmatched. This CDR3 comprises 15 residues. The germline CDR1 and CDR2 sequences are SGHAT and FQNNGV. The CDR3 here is CASSSRLAGGPEQFF. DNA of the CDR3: TGTGCCAGCAGCTCGAGACTAGCGGGGGGACCTGAGCAGTTCTTC. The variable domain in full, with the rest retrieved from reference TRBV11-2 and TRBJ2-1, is EAGVAQSPRYKIIEKRQSVAFWCNPISGHATLYWYQQILGQGPKLLIQFQNNGVVDDSQLPKDRFSAERLKGVDSTLKIQPAKLEDSAVYLCASSSRLAGGPEQFFGPGTRLTVL.

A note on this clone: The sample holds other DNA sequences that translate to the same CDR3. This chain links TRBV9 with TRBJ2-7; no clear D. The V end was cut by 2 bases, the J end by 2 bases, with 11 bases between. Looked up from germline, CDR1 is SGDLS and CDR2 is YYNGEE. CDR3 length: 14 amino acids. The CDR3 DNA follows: TGTGCCAGCAGCGTCGGACGGGCGACCTACGAGCAGTACTTC. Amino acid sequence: CASSVGRATYEQYF.

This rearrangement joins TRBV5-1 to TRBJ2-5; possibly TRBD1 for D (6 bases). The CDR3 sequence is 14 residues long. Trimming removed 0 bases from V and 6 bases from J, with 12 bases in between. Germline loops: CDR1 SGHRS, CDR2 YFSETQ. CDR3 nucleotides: TGCGCCAGCAGCTTGGACAGGGAGACACAGACCCAGTACTTC. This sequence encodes CASSLDRETQTQYF.

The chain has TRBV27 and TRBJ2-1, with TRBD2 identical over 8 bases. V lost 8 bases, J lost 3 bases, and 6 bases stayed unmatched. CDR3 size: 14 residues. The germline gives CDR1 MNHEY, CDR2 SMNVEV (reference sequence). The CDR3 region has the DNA TGTGCCAGCGGTCGGGGGGGCCGCTACAATGAGCAGTTCTTC. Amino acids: CASGRGGRYNEQFF.

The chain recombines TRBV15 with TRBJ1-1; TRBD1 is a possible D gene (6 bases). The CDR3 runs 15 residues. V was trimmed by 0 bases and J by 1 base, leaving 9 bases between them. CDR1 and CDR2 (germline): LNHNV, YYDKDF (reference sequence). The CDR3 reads CATSRDWGPNTEAFF. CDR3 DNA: TGTGCCACCAGCAGAGATTGGGGGCCGAACACTGAAGCTTTCTTT. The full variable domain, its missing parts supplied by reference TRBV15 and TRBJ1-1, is DAMVIQNPRYQVTQFGKPVTLSCSQTLNHNVMYWYQQKSSQAPKLLFHYYDKDFNNEADTPDNFQSRRPNTSFCFLDIRSPGLGDTAMYLCATSRDWGPNTEAFFGQGTRLTVV.

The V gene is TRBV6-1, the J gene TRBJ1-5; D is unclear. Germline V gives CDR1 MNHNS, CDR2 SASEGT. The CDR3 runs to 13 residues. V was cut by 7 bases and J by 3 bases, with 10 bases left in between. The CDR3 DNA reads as TGTGCCAGCAAAATAACGGACAATCAGCCCCAGCATTTT. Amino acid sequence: CASKITDNQPQHF.

The CDR3 region is CASSPRINEAFF. The CDR3 nucleotides are TGTGCCAGCAGCCCCCGCATTAATGAAGCTTTCTTT. The chain is built from TRBV7-9 and TRBJ1-1; no clear D gene. The germline CDR1 and CDR2 sequences are SEHNR and FQNEAQ (reference sequence). CDR3 length: 12 amino acids. V lost 5 bases, J lost 7 bases, and 11 bases lay in between.

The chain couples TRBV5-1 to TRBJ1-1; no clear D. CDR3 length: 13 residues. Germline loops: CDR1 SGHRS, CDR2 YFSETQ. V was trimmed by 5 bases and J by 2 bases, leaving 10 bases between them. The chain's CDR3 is CASRRQTNTEAFF. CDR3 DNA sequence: TGCGCCAGCAGAAGGCAAACAAACACTGAAGCTTTCTTT.

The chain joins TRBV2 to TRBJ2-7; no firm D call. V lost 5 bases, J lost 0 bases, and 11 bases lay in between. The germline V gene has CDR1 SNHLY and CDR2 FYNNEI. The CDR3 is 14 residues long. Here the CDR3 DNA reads TGTGCCAGCAGTACCCGGACGAGCTCCTACGAGCAGTACTTC. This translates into CASSTRTSSYEQYF. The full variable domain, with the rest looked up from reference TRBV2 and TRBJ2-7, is EPEVTQTPSHQVTQMGQEVILRCVPISNHLYFYWYRQILGQKVEFLVSFYNNEISEKSEIFDDQFSVERPDGSNFTLKIRSTKLEDSAMYFCASSTRTSSYEQYFGPGTRLTVT.

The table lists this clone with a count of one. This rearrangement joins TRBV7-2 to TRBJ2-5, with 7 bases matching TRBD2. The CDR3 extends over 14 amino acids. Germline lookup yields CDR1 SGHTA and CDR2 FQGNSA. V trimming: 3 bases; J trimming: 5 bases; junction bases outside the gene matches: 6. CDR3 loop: CASSFPGGRETQYF. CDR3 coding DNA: TGTGCCAGCAGCTTCCCGGGGGGAAGGGAGACCCAGTACTTC.

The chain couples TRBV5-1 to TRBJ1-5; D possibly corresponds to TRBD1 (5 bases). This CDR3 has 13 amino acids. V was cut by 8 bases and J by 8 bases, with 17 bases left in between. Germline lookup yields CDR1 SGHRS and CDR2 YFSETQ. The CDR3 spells CASSRGSGEPQHF. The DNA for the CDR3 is TGCGCCAGTTCACGGGGCAGTGGGGAGCCCCAGCATTTT.

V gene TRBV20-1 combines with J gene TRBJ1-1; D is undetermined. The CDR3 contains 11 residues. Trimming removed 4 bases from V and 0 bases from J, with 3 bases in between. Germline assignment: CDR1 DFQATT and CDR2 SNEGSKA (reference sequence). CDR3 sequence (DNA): TGCAGTGCTATCCTGAACACTGAAGCTTTCTTT. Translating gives CSAILNTEAFF.

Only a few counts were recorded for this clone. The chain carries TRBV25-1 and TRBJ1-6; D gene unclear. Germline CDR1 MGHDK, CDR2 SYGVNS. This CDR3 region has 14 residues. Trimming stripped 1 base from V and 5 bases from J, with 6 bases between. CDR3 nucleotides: TGTGCCAGCAGTGAATGGAGGGATAATTCACCCCTCCACTTT. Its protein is CASSEWRDNSPLHF.

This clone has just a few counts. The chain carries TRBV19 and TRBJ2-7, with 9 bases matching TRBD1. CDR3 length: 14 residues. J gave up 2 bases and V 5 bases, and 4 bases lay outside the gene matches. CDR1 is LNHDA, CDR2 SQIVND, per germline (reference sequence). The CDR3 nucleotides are TGTGCCAGTAGTCCGGGACAGGGCGCCTACGAGCAGTACTTC. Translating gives CASSPGQGAYEQYF.

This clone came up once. The CDR3 bases are TGTGCCAGCAGAACGGAGGACAGGGCTGAGTATTTT. It yields the protein CASRTEDRAEYF. V is TRBV2 and J is TRBJ2-3, with 8 bases lining up with TRBD1. Trimming removed 6 bases from V and 13 bases from J; junction bases left unmatched: 9. The germline gives CDR1 SNHLY, CDR2 FYNNEI. The CDR3 is made up of 12 amino acids.

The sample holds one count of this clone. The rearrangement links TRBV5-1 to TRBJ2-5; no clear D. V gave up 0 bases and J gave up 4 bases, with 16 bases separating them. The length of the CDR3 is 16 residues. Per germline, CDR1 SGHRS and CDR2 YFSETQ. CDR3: CASSLALGSFRETQYF. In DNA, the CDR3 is TGCGCCAGCAGCTTGGCGCTCGGAAGTTTCCGAGAGACCCAGTACTTC.

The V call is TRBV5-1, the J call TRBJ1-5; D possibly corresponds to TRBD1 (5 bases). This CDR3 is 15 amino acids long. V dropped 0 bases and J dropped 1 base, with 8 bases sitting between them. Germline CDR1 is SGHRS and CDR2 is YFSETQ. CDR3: CASSLGAGSNQPQHF. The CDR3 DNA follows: TGCGCCAGCAGCTTGGGGGCAGGGAGCAATCAGCCCCAGCATTTT. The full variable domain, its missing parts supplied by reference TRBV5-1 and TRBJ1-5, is KAGVTQTPRYLIKTRGQQVTLSCSPISGHRSVSWYQQTPGQGLQFLFEYFSETQRNKGNFPGRFSGRQFSNSRSEMNVSTLELGDSALYLCASSLGAGSNQPQHFGDGTRLSIL.

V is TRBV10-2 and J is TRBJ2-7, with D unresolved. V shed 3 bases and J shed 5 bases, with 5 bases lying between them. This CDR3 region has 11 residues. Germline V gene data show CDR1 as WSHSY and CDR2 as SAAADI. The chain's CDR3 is CASSDWDEQYF. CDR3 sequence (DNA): TGCGCCAGCAGTGATTGGGACGAGCAGTACTTC.

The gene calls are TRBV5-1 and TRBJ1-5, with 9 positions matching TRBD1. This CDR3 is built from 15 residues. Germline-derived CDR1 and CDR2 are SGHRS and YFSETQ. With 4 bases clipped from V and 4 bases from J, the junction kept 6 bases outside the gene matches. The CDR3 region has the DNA TGCGCCAGCAGCCCCGGGACAGGGAATAATCAGCCCCAGCATTTT. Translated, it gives CASSPGTGNNQPQHF.

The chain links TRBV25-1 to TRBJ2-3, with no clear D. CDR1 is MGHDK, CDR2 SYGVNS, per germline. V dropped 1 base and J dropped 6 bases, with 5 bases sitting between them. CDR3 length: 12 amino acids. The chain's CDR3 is CASSESEDTQYF. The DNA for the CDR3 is TGTGCCAGCAGTGAATCGGAGGATACGCAGTATTTT.

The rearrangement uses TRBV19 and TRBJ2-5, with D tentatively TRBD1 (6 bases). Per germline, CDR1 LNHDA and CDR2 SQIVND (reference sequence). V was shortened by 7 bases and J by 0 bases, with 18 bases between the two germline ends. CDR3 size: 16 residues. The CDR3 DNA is TGTGCCAGTACAGGGTGGGGGCCCGGCGACCAAGAGACCCAGTACTTC. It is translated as CASTGWGPGDQETQYF.

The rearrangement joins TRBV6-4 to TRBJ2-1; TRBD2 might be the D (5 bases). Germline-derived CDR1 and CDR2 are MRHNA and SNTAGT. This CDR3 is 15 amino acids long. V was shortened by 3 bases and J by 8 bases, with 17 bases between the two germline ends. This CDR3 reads CASSEFPTSSDEQFF. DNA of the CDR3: TGTGCCAGCAGTGAATTCCCCACTAGTTCCGATGAGCAGTTCTTC.

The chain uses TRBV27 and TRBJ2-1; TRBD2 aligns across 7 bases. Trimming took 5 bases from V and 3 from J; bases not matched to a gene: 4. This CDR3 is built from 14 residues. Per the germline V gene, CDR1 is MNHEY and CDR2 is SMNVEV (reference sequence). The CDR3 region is CASSRGGRYNEQFF. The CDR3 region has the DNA TGTGCCAGCAGTCGCGGGGGACGCTACAATGAGCAGTTCTTC.

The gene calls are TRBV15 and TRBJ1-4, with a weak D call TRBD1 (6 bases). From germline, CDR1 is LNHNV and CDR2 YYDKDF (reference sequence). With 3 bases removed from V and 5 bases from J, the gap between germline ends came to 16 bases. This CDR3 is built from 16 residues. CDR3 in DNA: TGTGCCACCAGCAGTGGCCCGGGACATAAGAATGAAAAACTGTTTTTT. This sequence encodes CATSSGPGHKNEKLFF.

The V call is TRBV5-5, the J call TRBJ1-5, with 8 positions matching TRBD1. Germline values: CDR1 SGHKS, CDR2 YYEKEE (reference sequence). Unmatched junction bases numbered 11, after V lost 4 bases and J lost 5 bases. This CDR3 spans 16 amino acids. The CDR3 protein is CASSPSGQVEHQPQHF. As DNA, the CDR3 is TGTGCCAGCAGCCCGTCGGGACAGGTTGAACATCAGCCCCAGCATTTT.